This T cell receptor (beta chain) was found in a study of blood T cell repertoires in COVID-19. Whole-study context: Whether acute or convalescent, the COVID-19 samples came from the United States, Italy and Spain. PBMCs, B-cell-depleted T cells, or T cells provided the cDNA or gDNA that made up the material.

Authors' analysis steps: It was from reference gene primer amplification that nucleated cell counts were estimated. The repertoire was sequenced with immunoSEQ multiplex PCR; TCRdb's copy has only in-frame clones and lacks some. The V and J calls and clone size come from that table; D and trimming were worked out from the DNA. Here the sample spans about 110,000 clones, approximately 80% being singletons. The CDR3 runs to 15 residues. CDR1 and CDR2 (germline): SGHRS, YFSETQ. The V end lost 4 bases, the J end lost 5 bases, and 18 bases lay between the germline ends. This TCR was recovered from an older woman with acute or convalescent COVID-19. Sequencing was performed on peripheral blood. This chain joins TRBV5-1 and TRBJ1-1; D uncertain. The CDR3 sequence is CASSPLGRGQTEAFF. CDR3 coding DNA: TGCGCCAGCAGCCCTTTGGGGAGAGGGCAAACTGAAGCTTTCTTT.